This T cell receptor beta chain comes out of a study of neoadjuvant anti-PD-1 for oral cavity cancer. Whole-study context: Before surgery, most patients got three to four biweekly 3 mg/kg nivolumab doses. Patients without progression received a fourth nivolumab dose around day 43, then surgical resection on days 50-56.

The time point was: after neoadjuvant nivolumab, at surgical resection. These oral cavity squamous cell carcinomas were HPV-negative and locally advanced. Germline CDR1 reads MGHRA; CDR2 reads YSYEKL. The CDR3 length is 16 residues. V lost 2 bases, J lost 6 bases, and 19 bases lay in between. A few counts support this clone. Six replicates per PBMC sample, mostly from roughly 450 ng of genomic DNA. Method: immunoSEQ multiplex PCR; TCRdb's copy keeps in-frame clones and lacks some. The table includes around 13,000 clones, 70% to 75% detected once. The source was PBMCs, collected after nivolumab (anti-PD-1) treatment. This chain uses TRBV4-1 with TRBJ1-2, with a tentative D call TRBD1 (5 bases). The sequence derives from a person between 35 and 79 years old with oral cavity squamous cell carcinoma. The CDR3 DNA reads TGCGCCAGCAGCCAATTTGGGGTAGGGGCGACCAATGGCTACACCTTC. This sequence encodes CASSQFGVGATNGYTF.